Shown below are 3 T cell receptor beta chains from a single sample sequenced in a study of T cell responses to AZD1222 COVID-19 vaccine. Repertoires were generated with immunoSEQ multiplex PCR, while TCRdb's copy carries only in-frame clones and drops some. The table includes 150,000 to 200,000 clones, 90% detected once. Material: peripheral blood, obtained 28 days after the second AZD1222 dose. The receptors stem from an adult who received the AZD1222 COVID-19 vaccine.

The chain joins TRBV5-1 to TRBJ2-3; 7 bases match TRBD1. The length of the CDR3 is 15 residues. Looked up from germline, CDR1 is SGHRS and CDR2 is YFSETQ. J gave up 4 bases and V 4 bases, and 9 bases lay outside the gene matches. The CDR3 here is CASSIRQGISDTQYF. In DNA, the CDR3 is TGCGCCAGCAGCATACGACAGGGAATCTCAGATACGCAGTATTTT.

The rearrangement links TRBV11-1 to TRBJ2-2; D possibly uses TRBD1 or TRBD2 (5 bases each). Trimming stripped 9 bases from V and 5 bases from J, with 16 bases between. The germline gives CDR1 SGHAT, CDR2 FQDESV (reference sequence). CDR3 length equals 14 residues. The CDR3 sequence is CASIPNGGTGELFF. The CDR3 nucleotides read TGTGCCAGTATACCCAATGGGGGAACCGGGGAGCTGTTTTTT.

The chain combines TRBV28 with TRBJ2-1, with a weak D call TRBD2 (5 bases). Germline CDR1 and CDR2: MDHEN and SYDVKM. The V gene lost 7 bases and the J gene lost 0 bases, with 16 bases spanning the gap. This CDR3 comprises 16 residues. This CDR3 reads CASTGRRSSSYNEQFF. In DNA form, the CDR3 reads TGTGCCAGCACAGGCAGGAGGTCGAGCTCCTACAATGAGCAGTTCTTC. The whole variable domain, filled in from reference TRBV28 and TRBJ2-1, reads DVKVTQSSRYLVKRTGEKVFLECVQDMDHENMFWYRQDPGLGLRLIYFSYDVKMKEKGDIPEGYSVSREKKERFSLILESASTNQTSMYLCASTGRRSSSYNEQFFGPGTRLTVL.